Shown below are 15 T cell receptor beta chains from a single sample sequenced in a study of T-cell memory formation after mild COVID-19. From the 5' RACE reads, TCRdb called clonotypes with MiXCR, one entry per CDR3 protein. The sample shows 540,000 or so distinct CDR3 sequences, 20% of them seen only once. Material: PBMCs or a T cell subset sorted from them (not recorded which). The receptors were sampled from an adult woman who had mild COVID-19 (a few samples of this study predate the infection). Cell type and time point are not known.

This clonotype was seen a handful of times. The genes are TRBV12-3 or TRBV12-4 and TRBJ2-3; D gene unclear. The V end was cut by 2 bases, the J end by 0 bases, with 12 bases between. The CDR3 extends over 16 amino acids. The CDR3 DNA reads as TGTGCCAGCAGTTTACTACGTCGCACTAGCACAGATACGCAGTATTTT. Its translation: CASSLLRRTSTDTQYF.

This clonotype appeared a few times. The V gene is TRBV5-1, the J gene TRBJ1-2; D is perhaps TRBD1 (5 bases). Trimming took off 0 bases at V and 6 bases at J, with 12 bases between the two ends. CDR1 is SGHRS and CDR2 is YFSETQ in the germline V gene. This CDR3 comprises 14 residues. CDR3 sequence reads: CASSLDRQPDGYTF. CDR3 bases: TGCGCCAGCAGCTTGGACCGACAGCCGGATGGCTACACCTTC.

This rearrangement joins TRBV18 to TRBJ1-2; D unclear. CDR1 is KGHSH and CDR2 is LQKENI in the germline V gene. V was trimmed by 5 bases and J by 7 bases, leaving 17 bases between them. The CDR3 is 14 residues long. DNA of the CDR3: TGTGCCAGCTCAGAGGCAATCGGTATGGGTGGCTACACCTTC. Its protein is CASSEAIGMGGYTF.

This clonotype was observed at least ten times. The gene calls are TRBV7-9 and TRBJ1-6, with no clear D. The CDR3 runs to 12 residues. V was clipped by 5 bases and J by 5 bases, with 4 bases between them. The germline gives CDR1 SEHNR, CDR2 FQNEAQ (reference sequence). The CDR3 spells CASSADNSPLHF. In DNA form, the CDR3 reads TGTGCCAGCAGCGCCGATAATTCACCCCTCCACTTT.

In its sample, this clonotype was seen a few times. V gene TRBV5-1 combines with J gene TRBJ1-1; 9 nucleotides agree with TRBD1. Germline V gene lookup returns CDR1 SGHRS and CDR2 YFSETQ. The V gene end was trimmed by 7 bases and the J gene end by 3 bases; junction bases not matched to a gene: 4. This CDR3 spans 13 amino acids. CDR3 in amino acids: CASHRGRYTEAFF. The CDR3, as DNA: TGCGCCAGCCACAGGGGGCGGTACACTGAAGCTTTCTTT.

The chain uses TRBV5-6 and TRBJ1-2, with TRBD1 as a possible D gene (5 bases). Germline V gives CDR1 SGHDT, CDR2 YYEEEE. This CDR3 region has 12 residues. The germline V and J ends were trimmed by 2 bases and 13 bases, with 15 bases remaining between them. The CDR3 DNA reads as TGTGCCAGCAGCTTCCTCCGGGGCGCAGCCACCTTC. This codes for CASSFLRGAATF.

V is TRBV5-1 and J is TRBJ1-3; D not resolved. This CDR3 comprises 14 residues. The germline V gene encodes CDR1 SGHRS and CDR2 YFSETQ. Between the trimmed V and J ends, which lost 4 bases and 1 base, there was a span of 9 bases. CDR3 nucleotide sequence: TGCGCCAGCAGCGACACGTCATCTGGAAACACCATATATTTT. Encoded protein: CASSDTSSGNTIYF.

The chain joins TRBV6-2 or TRBV6-3 to TRBJ2-1; 11 nucleotides line up with TRBD2. Germline V gene sequence: CDR1 MNHEY, CDR2 SVGEGT. This CDR3 has 14 residues. The V and J ends lost 5 bases and 9 bases, in that order; junction bases with no gene match: 6. CDR3 nucleotide sequence: TGTGCCAGCAGTAACCGACTAGCGGGGACTGAGCAGTTCTTC. Amino acid sequence: CASSNRLAGTEQFF.

In nucleotides, the CDR3 is TGTGCCAGCAGCCCACACACCGGACGGCAATGGGCTAGCTTGTCAGATACGCAGTATTTT. Protein sequence: CASSPHTGRQWASLSDTQYF. The genes are TRBV7-9 and TRBJ2-3, with D tentatively TRBD2 (5 bases). The CDR3 loop spans 20 amino acids. The ends were cut back, 5 bases at V and 4 bases at J, with 31 bases in the middle. The germline V gene has CDR1 SEHNR and CDR2 FQNEAQ (reference sequence).

V usage is TRBV7-6 and J usage is TRBJ2-1; TRBD1 or TRBD2 may be the D gene (5 bases each). There are 15 residues in the CDR3. V dropped 1 base and J dropped 2 bases, with 9 bases sitting between them. Germline CDR1 SGHVS, CDR2 FNYEAQ. The CDR3 coding sequence is TGTGCCAGCAGCTTAGGGGGGACGCCCTACAATGAGCAGTTCTTC. Its translation: CASSLGGTPYNEQFF.

This clonotype was counted only a few times. This rearrangement joins TRBV7-3 to TRBJ2-3; TRBD1 aligns across 7 bases. This CDR3 is built from 15 residues. Germline CDR1 reads SGHTA; CDR2 reads FQGTGA. Unmatched junction bases numbered 4, after V lost 2 bases and J lost 2 bases. CDR3 sequence (DNA): TGTGCCAGCAGCTTAGGGACAGCCCACACAGATACGCAGTATTTT. Its translation: CASSLGTAHTDTQYF.

This clonotype showed up just a few times. The chain recombines TRBV7-2 with TRBJ1-2; 8 bases map to TRBD1. V was clipped by 5 bases and J by 0 bases; unmatched bases: 5. CDR1 is SGHTA, CDR2 FQGNSA, per germline. The CDR3 runs to 15 residues. The CDR3 loop is CASSPDRGSNYGYTF. CDR3 bases: TGTGCCAGCAGCCCAGACAGGGGTTCTAACTATGGCTACACCTTC. Looking up the rest from reference TRBV7-2 and TRBJ1-2 gives the full variable domain: GAGVSQSPSNKVTEKGKDVELRCDPISGHTALYWYRQSLGQGLEFLIYFQGNSAPDKSGLPSDRFSAERTGGSVSTLTIQRTQQEDSAVYLCASSPDRGSNYGYTFGSGTRLTVV.

This clonotype was seen ten or more times. The chain recombines TRBV7-9 with TRBJ2-3; no clear D. The CDR3 runs to 12 residues. Germline CDR1 SEHNR, CDR2 FQNEAQ (reference sequence). The V gene lost 6 bases and the J gene lost 2 bases, with 6 bases spanning the gap. The CDR3, as DNA: TGTGCCAGCAGTCCCCACACAGATACGCAGTATTTT. Its translation: CASSPHTDTQYF.

This clonotype has only a few counts. The V call is TRBV19, the J call TRBJ2-7; 8 bases agree with TRBD1. There are 13 residues in the CDR3. Looked up from germline, CDR1 is LNHDA and CDR2 is SQIVND (reference sequence). J was trimmed by 5 bases and V by 3 bases; bases with no gene match: 3. DNA for the CDR3: TGTGCCAGTAGTATGGACAGGGTTAACGAGCAGTACTTC. It is translated as CASSMDRVNEQYF.

This clonotype was counted only a few times. The chain employs TRBV7-9 and TRBJ1-1, with 8 bases fitting TRBD1. The germline V gene has CDR1 SEHNR and CDR2 FQNEAQ (reference sequence). V lost 0 bases, J lost 4 bases, and 4 bases stayed unmatched. The CDR3 has 15 amino acids. Written as DNA, the CDR3 is TGTGCCAGCAGCTTAGCTGGACAGGGCCTCACTGAAGCTTTCTTT. Translated, it gives CASSLAGQGLTEAFF.